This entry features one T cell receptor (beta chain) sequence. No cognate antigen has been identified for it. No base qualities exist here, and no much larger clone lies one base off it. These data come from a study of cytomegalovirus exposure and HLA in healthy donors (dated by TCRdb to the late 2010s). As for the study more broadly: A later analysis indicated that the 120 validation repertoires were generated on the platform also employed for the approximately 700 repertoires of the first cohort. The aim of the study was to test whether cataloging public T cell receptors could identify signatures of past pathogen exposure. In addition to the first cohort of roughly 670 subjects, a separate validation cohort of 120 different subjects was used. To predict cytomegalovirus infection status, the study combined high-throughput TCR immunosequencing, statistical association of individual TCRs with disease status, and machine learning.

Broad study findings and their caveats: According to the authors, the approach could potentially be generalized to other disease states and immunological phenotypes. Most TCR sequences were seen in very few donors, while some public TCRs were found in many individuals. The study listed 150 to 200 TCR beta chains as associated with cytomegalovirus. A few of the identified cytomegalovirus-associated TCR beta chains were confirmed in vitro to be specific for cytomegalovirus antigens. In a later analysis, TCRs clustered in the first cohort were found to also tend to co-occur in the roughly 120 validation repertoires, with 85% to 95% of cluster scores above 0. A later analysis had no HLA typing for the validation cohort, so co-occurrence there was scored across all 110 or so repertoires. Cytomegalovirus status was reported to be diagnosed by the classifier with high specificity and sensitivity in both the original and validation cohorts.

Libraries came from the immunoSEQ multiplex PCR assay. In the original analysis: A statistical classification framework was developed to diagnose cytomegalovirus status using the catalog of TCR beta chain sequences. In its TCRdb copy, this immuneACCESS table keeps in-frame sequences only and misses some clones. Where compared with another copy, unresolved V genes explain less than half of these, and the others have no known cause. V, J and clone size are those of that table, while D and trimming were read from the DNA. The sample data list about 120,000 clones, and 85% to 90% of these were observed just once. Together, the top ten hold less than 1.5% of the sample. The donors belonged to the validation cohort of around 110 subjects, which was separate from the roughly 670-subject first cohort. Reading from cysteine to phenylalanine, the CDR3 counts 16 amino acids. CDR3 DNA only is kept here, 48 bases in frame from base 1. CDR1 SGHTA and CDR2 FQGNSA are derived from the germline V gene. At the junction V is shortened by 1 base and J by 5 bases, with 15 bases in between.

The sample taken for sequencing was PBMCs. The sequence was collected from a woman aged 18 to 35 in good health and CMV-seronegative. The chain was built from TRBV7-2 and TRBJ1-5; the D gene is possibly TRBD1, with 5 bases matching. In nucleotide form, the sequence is TGTGCCAGCAGCTTAGTTGGACACCAATCCGATCAGCCCCAGCATTTT. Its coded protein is CASSLVGHQSDQPQHF.